The entry that follows covers one TCR beta chain sequence. The record originates from a study of OX40 agonist ivuxolimab in advanced cancers. The CDR3 totals 14 residues. The germline gives CDR1 MNHNY, CDR2 SVGAGI (reference sequence). Deletions cut 6 bases from V and 5 bases from J, with 17 bases between. Produced via immunoSEQ multiplex PCR; TCRdb's table is partial and in-frame only. The sample includes roughly 49,000 clones, 65% to 85% of them seen just once. The rearrangement uses TRBV6-6 and TRBJ2-7; D may be TRBD1 or TRBD2 (6 bases each). Sequences were derived from CD4+ or CD8+ T cells sorted from blood, sampled in a trial of the OX40 agonist ivuxolimab. This receptor was taken from an adult with an advanced solid tumor such as melanoma, head and neck, liver or kidney cancer. Written as DNA, the CDR3 is TGTGCCAGCAGCCGGGGGACAATACGGGACGAGCAGTACTTC. Residues: CASSRGTIRDEQYF.